This is a list of T cell receptor beta chains from one sample in a study of Graves' ophthalmopathy and Graves' hyperthyroidism. TCRdb ran MiXCR on the multiplex PCR reads and lists one entry per CDR3 protein. The data hold hundreds of thousands of distinct CDR3 sequences, with about 40% observed a single time. The specimen sequenced was peripheral blood. The receptor source for this set is an adult man with Graves' ophthalmopathy. Each CDR3 is given with its conserved first and last residue. The D gene is left open where the match is weak. Only part of the rows carry a size: once, few, many, or a class if the clone is expanded.

clone_size	d_call	v_call	j_call	cdr3_aa	cdr3_nt
many	TRBD1	TRBV6-1	TRBJ1-5	CASSENRGPSQPQHF	TGTGCCAGCAGTGAAAACAGGGGGCCGAGTCAGCCCCAGCATTTT
few	-	TRBV18	TRBJ2-6	CASSPRDEANVLTF	TGTGCCAGCTCACCCCGGGATGAGGCCAACGTCCTGACTTTC
-	TRBD1	TRBV10-3	TRBJ1-6	CAISMDRAGNQPLHF	TGTGCCATCAGTATGGACAGGGCGGGCAATCAGCCCCTCCACTTT
many	TRBD1	TRBV20-1	TRBJ2-7	CSATDRGLVEQYF	TGCAGTGCAACGGACAGGGGGCTTGTCGAGCAGTACTTC
many	TRBD1	TRBV7-2	TRBJ1-2	CASSRSGRGPDYGYTF	TGTGCCAGCAGCAGGTCGGGGAGGGGGCCGGACTATGGCTACACCTTC
-	TRBD1	TRBV4-3	TRBJ1-3	CASSQTTGASSGNTIYF	TGCGCCAGCAGCCAAACGACAGGGGCGAGCTCTGGAAACACCATATATTTT
many	-	TRBV20-1	TRBJ2-7	CSARSAGVSYEQYF	TGCAGTGCTAGATCCGCAGGGGTTTCCTACGAGCAGTACTTC
few	TRBD1	TRBV7-8	TRBJ2-7	CASSLARTGGLHEQYF	TGTGCCAGCAGCTTAGCTAGGACAGGGGGCTTGCACGAGCAGTACTTC
few	-	TRBV25-1	TRBJ2-1	CASSENEQFF	TGTGCCAGCAGTGAAAATGAGCAGTTCTTC
-	TRBD1	TRBV7-9	TRBJ1-2	CAGRHEGAGGGYTF	TGTGCCGGCAGACACGAGGGGGCTGGGGGAGGCTACACCTTC
many	-	TRBV7-8	TRBJ1-5	CASSLVVDSNQPQHF	TGTGCCAGCAGCTTAGTGGTGGACAGCAATCAGCCCCAGCATTTT
-	-	TRBV2	TRBJ2-2	CASSYSMARGTGELFF	TGTGCCAGCAGTTACTCGATGGCTCGAGGGACCGGGGAGCTGTTTTTT
-	TRBD2	TRBV24-1	TRBJ2-2	CATSDYSGTRTGELFF	TGTGCCACCAGTGATTATAGCGGGACGCGCACCGGGGAGCTGTTTTTT
many	-	TRBV24-1	TRBJ1-4	CATSDGTVEKLFF	TGTGCCACCAGTGATGGGACGGTAGAAAAACTGTTTTTT
few	-	TRBV6-6	TRBJ1-1	CASSEFVVGVTEAFF	TGTGCCAGCAGTGAATTCGTAGTGGGGGTCACTGAAGCTTTCTTT
many	-	TRBV19	TRBJ1-2	CATSKTGYTF	TGTGCCACATCTAAGACGGGCTACACCTTC
many	-	TRBV19	TRBJ2-7	CASSIALGRWQYF	TGTGCCAGTAGTATAGCGCTGGGAAGGTGGCAGTACTTC
-	-	TRBV2	TRBJ1-2	CASRIGGSHGYTF	TGTGCCAGCCGTATAGGGGGATCTCATGGCTACACCTTC
-	TRBD2	TRBV25-1	TRBJ2-3	CASSEYLLAGRDTQYF	TGTGCCAGCAGTGAATATTTACTAGCGGGAAGAGATACGCAGTATTTT
few	-	TRBV2	TRBJ2-2	CASSNGPYTGELFF	TGTGCCAGCAGTAACGGGCCCTACACCGGGGAGCTGTTTTTT
-	TRBD1	TRBV15	TRBJ2-5	CATSRYTEGTALTAQYF	TGTGCCACCAGCAGATATACAGAAGGGACAGCCCTAACGGCCCAGTACTTC
many	-	TRBV7-2	TRBJ2-3	CASRPRGTDTQYF	TGTGCCAGCAGACCCCGGGGCACAGATACGCAGTATTTT
-	-	TRBV24-1	TRBJ1-2	CATSEVWEYGGYTF	TGTGCCACCAGTGAGGTGTGGGAGTACGGTGGCTACACCTTC
many	TRBD2	TRBV5-1	TRBJ2-5	CASSLERGMNQETQYF	TGCGCCAGCAGCTTGGAGCGGGGTATGAATCAAGAGACCCAGTACTTC
many	-	TRBV6-6	TRBJ1-5	CASEQRQGQPQHF	TGTGCCAGCGAACAGCGGCAGGGTCAGCCCCAGCATTTT
many	-	TRBV6-5	TRBJ2-7	CASSPTGWGYEQYF	TGTGCCAGCAGCCCAACAGGGTGGGGCTACGAGCAGTACTTC
-	TRBD2	TRBV12-3/TRBV12-4	TRBJ2-3	CASSSGTTTDTQYF	TGTGCCAGCAGTTCCGGGACTACCACAGATACGCAGTATTTT
few	-	TRBV10-3	TRBJ2-7	CASSPNRPGQRRDEQYF	TGTGCCAGCAGTCCCAATCGACCGGGACAGAGGAGGGACGAGCAGTACTTC
-	-	TRBV4-2	TRBJ1-2	CASSQEDTRNYGYTF	TGTGCCAGCAGCCAAGAGGACACCCGAAACTATGGCTACACCTTC
many	TRBD2	TRBV11-2	TRBJ2-7	CASSLSREGQYF	TGTGCCAGCAGCTTATCCCGGGAGGGGCAGTACTTC
-	TRBD1	TRBV20-1	TRBJ2-7	CSARVPEGAFIYEQYF	TGCAGTGCTAGAGTCCCTGAGGGGGCTTTTATCTACGAGCAGTACTTC
many	TRBD1	TRBV10-3	TRBJ1-2	CAISTGGGYTF	TGTGCCATCAGTACAGGGGGAGGCTACACCTTC
many	TRBD1	TRBV4-2	TRBJ2-5	CASSQGSGGEETQYF	TGTGCCAGCAGCCAAGGTTCAGGGGGTGAAGAGACCCAGTACTTC
few	-	TRBV5-4	TRBJ2-7	CASSVGTAYYEQYF	TGTGCCAGCAGCGTCGGGACGGCCTACTACGAGCAGTACTTC
many	-	TRBV5-1	TRBJ2-5	CASSLGRGRFDGTQYF	TGCGCCAGCAGCTTAGGACGGGGGCGTTTCGACGGGACCCAGTACTTC
many	-	TRBV7-3	TRBJ2-7	CASSPQRGNEQYF	TGTGCCAGCAGCCCCCAGAGGGGAAACGAGCAGTACTTC
-	-	TRBV24-1	TRBJ2-2	CATSDFRTGKLFF	TGTGCCACCAGTGATTTTCGCACCGGGAAGCTGTTTTTT
few	TRBD1	TRBV28	TRBJ2-5	CASSTGGARTQYF	TGTGCCAGCAGTACAGGGGGCGCTAGGACCCAGTACTTC
-	-	TRBV24-1	TRBJ1-2	CAGSLTGTYYGYTF	TGTGCCGGCAGTTTAACAGGCACCTACTATGGCTACACCTTC
few	-	TRBV15	TRBJ2-5	CATSTRGQGGETQYF	TGTGCCACCAGCACGAGAGGGCAGGGGGGGGAGACCCAGTACTTC
-	TRBD1	TRBV10-3	TRBJ1-6	CAISPRDRDNSPLHF	TGTGCCATCAGTCCCCGGGACAGGGATAATTCACCCCTCCACTTT
-	TRBD1	TRBV12-3/TRBV12-4	TRBJ1-1	CASSPTRGGARGNTEAFF	TGTGCCAGCAGTCCGACCAGGGGGGGCGCAAGGGGGAACACTGAAGCTTTCTTT
many	-	TRBV16	TRBJ1-6	CASSPSWGLGSPLHF	TGTGCCAGCAGCCCTTCTTGGGGGCTTGGGTCACCCCTCCACTTT
many	-	TRBV7-9	TRBJ1-1	CASSFLMNTEAFF	TGTGCCAGCAGCTTCTTGATGAACACTGAAGCTTTCTTT
-	-	TRBV14	TRBJ1-3	CASSQGGQTSSGNTIYF	TGTGCCAGCAGCCAAGGCGGACAGACTAGCTCTGGAAACACCATATATTTT
-	TRBD2	TRBV2	TRBJ2-7	CASRGTSGRANYEQYF	TGTGCCAGCAGGGGAACTAGCGGGAGGGCGAACTACGAGCAGTACTTC
-	-	TRBV25-1	TRBJ1-1	CASLGAESTEAFF	TGTGCCAGCTTAGGTGCAGAGAGCACTGAAGCTTTCTTT
-	TRBD1	TRBV10-1	TRBJ2-2	CASGESEGASYTGELFF	TGCGCCAGCGGTGAGTCCGAGGGGGCCTCATACACCGGGGAGCTGTTTTTT
many	-	TRBV20-1	TRBJ2-7	CSAGSEGGHF	TGCAGTGCGGGGAGCGAGGGTGGGCACTTC
-	TRBD1	TRBV11-2	TRBJ2-6	CASSQTGRFSGANVLTF	TGTGCCAGCAGCCAGACAGGGAGATTCTCTGGGGCCAACGTCCTGACTTTC
many	-	TRBV9	TRBJ2-1	CASSGSNNEQFF	TGTGCCAGCAGCGGAAGTAACAATGAGCAGTTCTTC
-	-	TRBV7-2	TRBJ2-5	CACSVEGNEETQYF	-
many	-	TRBV12-3/TRBV12-4	TRBJ1-1	CASTPARPNTEAFF	TGTGCCAGCACCCCAGCCAGACCAAACACTGAAGCTTTCTTT